This T cell receptor (beta chain) was captured in a study of beta chain features in type 1 diabetes. Background on the study: Sorted cells examined across all samples numbered some 98 million.

Study-level points and caveats: In comparison with healthy donors, patients had naive, central memory and Treg TCRB repertoires that appeared more similar. There was a moderate but significant shortening of TCRB CDR3s in all four CD4+ subsets of Type 1 diabetes patients.

Sampling consisted of one heparinised blood draw per donor, averaging approximately 120 mL. Germline lookup yields CDR1 MDHEN and CDR2 SYDVKM. V gave up 6 bases and J gave up 8 bases; unmatched junction bases: 9. This CDR3 has 14 residues. Regarding this clone: The antigen remains undetermined.

Every isolated RNA sample was fully reverse transcribed, so sequencing captured expressed TCRB transcripts. TCRdb keeps only in-frame clones here, not all; method: immunoSEQ multiplex PCR. The table has about 340,000 clones, about 13% seen once. This sequence joins TRBV28 and TRBJ1-4; 7 positions match TRBD1. The clonotype originates from a woman aged 18-30 years with type 1 diabetes. The sequencing input was naive CD4+ T cells from blood. CDR3 DNA: TGTGCCAGCAGCTTCGACAGGGCGCGGGAAAAACTGTTTTTT. Translation gives CASSFDRAREKLFF.